These 21 T cell receptor beta chains were all obtained from the same sample, sequenced in a study of CD8 T cells in ankylosing spondylitis. Via MiXCR, TCRdb re-called the 5' RACE reads, giving one row per CDR3 protein. Among around 300,000 distinct CDR3 sequences, around 20% were seen once, and the ten largest hold under 4%. The sample comprised blood, either unsorted or a sorted T cell fraction (not recorded which). The receptors come from a female donor with ankylosing spondylitis or in good health (not recorded which).

In its sample, this clonotype was seen a few times. V gene TRBV28 combines with J gene TRBJ1-5; no reliable D call. The V end lost 4 bases, the J end lost 5 bases, and 15 bases lay between the germline ends. Per germline, CDR1 MDHEN and CDR2 SYDVKM. The CDR3 runs 15 residues. DNA for the CDR3: TGTGCCAGCAGTTCGAGGCTATCGGATGATCAGCCCCAGCATTTT. It specifies CASSSRLSDDQPQHF.

V usage is TRBV6-5 and J usage is TRBJ1-4; perhaps TRBD1 as D (6 bases). This CDR3 has 14 residues. Trimming pared 2 bases from V and 8 bases from J, leaving 12 bases between. Germline CDR1 and CDR2: MNHEY and SVGAGI. The CDR3 reads CASSYRTAGEKLFF. CDR3 DNA: TGTGCCAGCAGTTACAGGACAGCCGGCGAAAAACTGTTTTTT.

This clonotype was observed a handful of times. V is TRBV5-1 and J is TRBJ2-3; TRBD2 might be the D (5 bases). V was clipped by 0 bases and J by 8 bases, with 25 bases between them. CDR3 length equals 18 residues. CDR1 SGHRS and CDR2 YFSETQ come from the germline V gene. This chain's CDR3 is CASSLDYPVPGIPGTQYF. DNA for the CDR3: TGCGCCAGCAGCTTGGATTACCCGGTCCCGGGGATTCCGGGTACGCAGTATTTT.

This clonotype came up many times. CDR3 residues: CSVEVGGGGNEQFF. The CDR3, as DNA: TGCAGCGTTGAAGTTGGGGGTGGGGGCAATGAGCAGTTCTTC. The chain is built from TRBV29-1 and TRBJ2-1; the D call may be TRBD1 or TRBD2 (5 bases each). The CDR3 runs to 14 residues. V gave up 1 base and J gave up 6 bases, with 13 bases separating them. Germline values: CDR1 SQVTM, CDR2 ANQGSEA.

This clonotype was counted only a few times. V usage is TRBV6-2 or TRBV6-3 and J usage is TRBJ2-1; either TRBD1 or TRBD2 may fit D (6 bases each). Germline CDR1 reads MNHEY; CDR2 reads SVGEGT. The CDR3 contains 15 residues. V lost 8 bases and J lost 4, with 18 bases in between. In DNA, the CDR3 is TGTGCCAGCTCTCGGGGGCTAGGGGAATACAATGAGCAGTTCTTC. It is translated as CASSRGLGEYNEQFF.

This sequence joins TRBV18 and TRBJ2-5; TRBD2 agrees at 9 bases. CDR1 and CDR2 from the germline V gene are KGHSH and LQKENI. CDR3 size: 15 residues. J was trimmed by 5 bases and V by 3 bases; bases with no gene match: 7. CDR3: CASSPLAGQKETQYF. CDR3 nucleotides: TGTGCCAGCTCACCTCTAGCGGGACAGAAGGAGACCCAGTACTTC.

Only a few counts were recorded for this clonotype. This chain links TRBV5-1 with TRBJ2-7; no definite D call. Germline V gives CDR1 SGHRS, CDR2 YFSETQ. This CDR3 region has 14 residues. Trimming removed 0 bases at V and 2 bases at J, with 9 bases between. For the CDR3, the DNA is TGCGCCAGCAGCTTGGAGCCAAACACCTACGAGCAGTACTTC. Encoded protein: CASSLEPNTYEQYF.

The V call is TRBV20-1, the J call TRBJ2-7; D is unresolved. With 6 bases removed from V and 2 bases from J, the gap between germline ends came to 8 bases. In germline, CDR1 is DFQATT, CDR2 SNEGSKA (reference sequence). The CDR3 is 11 residues long. The CDR3 is CSAPDAYEQYF. For the CDR3, the DNA is TGCAGTGCCCCGGATGCCTACGAGCAGTACTTC.

The chain combines TRBV6-5 with TRBJ2-5, with 9 bases fitting TRBD2. The CDR3 spans 14 residues. CDR1 and CDR2 from the germline V gene are MNHEY and SVGAGI. V lost 6 bases, J lost 2 bases, and 4 bases stayed unmatched. CDR3 sequence reads: CASRILAGQETQYF. In DNA, the CDR3 is TGTGCCAGCAGGATTCTAGCGGGGCAAGAGACCCAGTACTTC.

In its sample, this clonotype was seen a few times. The chain recombines TRBV29-1 with TRBJ2-5, with D possibly matching TRBD1 (6 bases). CDR1 and CDR2 from the germline V gene are SQVTM and ANQGSEA. This CDR3 is 13 amino acids long. The V and J ends lost 3 bases and 5 bases respectively, with 13 bases between them. The DNA of the CDR3 is TGCAGCGTTGATGGGGGCAGGACGGAGACCCAGTACTTC. As protein: CSVDGGRTETQYF.

The rearrangement uses TRBV4-3 and TRBJ2-3; TRBD1 matches 9 bases. V lost 5 bases, J lost 4 bases, and 10 bases stayed unmatched. CDR3 length equals 16 residues. Looked up from germline, CDR1 is LGHNA and CDR2 is YSLEER. The CDR3 is CASSLSGTGFADTQYF. CDR3 coding DNA: TGCGCCAGCAGCTTATCCGGGACAGGGTTTGCAGATACGCAGTATTTT.

This clonotype was counted a few times. The chain has TRBV5-1 and TRBJ1-4; weak D call: TRBD1 (5 bases). Deletions cut 3 bases from V and 0 bases from J, with 12 bases between. The CDR3 is made up of 16 amino acids. Germline V CDR1 and CDR2: SGHRS, YFSETQ. CDR3 sequence (DNA): TGCGCCAGCAGCTCCAGACGGGGCCCAACTAATGAAAAACTGTTTTTT. Amino acid sequence: CASSSRRGPTNEKLFF.

This chain joins TRBV6-2 or TRBV6-3 and TRBJ2-7; TRBD1 is a possible D gene (6 bases). V was shortened by 7 bases and J by 0 bases, with 13 bases between the two germline ends. CDR1 MNHEY and CDR2 SVGEGT come from the germline V gene. The CDR3 totals 14 residues. For the CDR3, the DNA is TGTGCCAGCAACCACAGGGTACCCTCCTACGAGCAGTACTTC. It specifies CASNHRVPSYEQYF.

The V call is TRBV7-2, the J call TRBJ2-1, with 10 positions matching TRBD2. The CDR3 spans 15 residues. V shed 2 bases and J 6 bases; nucleotides not matched to a gene: 4. Germline CDR1 and CDR2: SGHTA and FQGNSA. In nucleotides, the CDR3 is TGTGCCAGCAGCTTATCAAGCGGGAGGGCCAATGAGCAGTTCTTC. This codes for CASSLSSGRANEQFF.

This clonotype was counted many times. The gene calls are TRBV29-1 and TRBJ2-1; perhaps TRBD1 as D (5 bases). The germline V gene has CDR1 SQVTM and CDR2 ANQGSEA. The CDR3 has 13 residues. Trimming cost V 4 bases and J 9 bases, with 16 bases left between them. CDR3 nucleotides: TGCAGCGTTGGGTTTCGACAGTTAGGTGAGCAGTTCTTC. Residues: CSVGFRQLGEQFF.

This clonotype has just a few counts. J is TRBJ2-7 and V is TRBV20-1; 7 nucleotides line up with TRBD1. Germline V gives CDR1 DFQATT, CDR2 SNEGSKA (reference sequence). With 3 bases clipped from V and 6 bases from J, the junction kept 17 bases outside the gene matches. The length of the CDR3 is 16 residues. The chain's CDR3 is CSARDPGQPIRGEQYF. CDR3 sequence (DNA): TGCAGTGCTAGGGACCCGGGACAGCCGATTAGGGGCGAGCAGTACTTC.

CDR3 DNA: TGTGCCAGCAGCCTCGGCCGAGGAAAAGAGACCCAGTACTTC. It translates to CASSLGRGKETQYF. This chain uses TRBV14 with TRBJ2-5; D remains ambiguous. Germline V gene lookup returns CDR1 SGHDN and CDR2 FVKESK. V gave up 4 bases and J gave up 3 bases, with 12 bases separating them. This CDR3 has 14 residues.

This clonotype was seen only a few times. This chain connects TRBV3-1 to TRBJ2-5; D gene uncertain. V lost 2 bases, J lost 0 bases, and 7 bases lay in between. Germline V gene sequence: CDR1 LGHDT, CDR2 YNNKEL (reference sequence). This CDR3 has 14 amino acids. As DNA, the CDR3 is TGTGCCAGCAGCCAAAACCCGTACCAAGAGACCCAGTACTTC. It codes for CASSQNPYQETQYF.

V usage is TRBV6-1 and J usage is TRBJ1-3, with a weak D call TRBD1 (6 bases). The CDR3 has 14 amino acids. Per germline, CDR1 MNHNS and CDR2 SASEGT. With 8 bases removed from V and 3 bases from J, the gap between germline ends came to 14 bases. CDR3: CASGTGRFGNTIYF. The CDR3 nucleotides read TGTGCCAGCGGCACAGGGAGATTTGGAAACACCATATATTTT.

There are many counts of this clonotype. The chain carries TRBV20-1 and TRBJ1-5; the D is unclear. Germline V lookup: CDR1 DFQATT, CDR2 SNEGSKA (reference sequence). CDR3 length: 13 residues. The V end was cut by 3 bases, the J end by 1 base, with 7 bases between. This chain's CDR3 is CSASGVSNQPQHF. The CDR3 DNA reads TGCAGTGCTAGTGGGGTAAGCAATCAGCCCCAGCATTTT.

In its sample, this clonotype was seen a few times. The chain combines TRBV5-1 with TRBJ2-5, with D unclear. The germline V and J ends were trimmed by 5 bases and 1 base, with 9 bases remaining between them. The CDR3 extends over 13 amino acids. CDR1 and CDR2 (germline): SGHRS, YFSETQ. The CDR3 nucleotides read TGCGCCAGCAGGAGACAAGCCCAAGAGACCCAGTACTTC. This codes for CASRRQAQETQYF.